This T cell receptor beta chain is drawn from a study of blood T cell repertoires in COVID-19. Study summary: Some COVID-19 samples were acute and others convalescent; all came from the United States, Italy and Spain. T cells, B-cell-depleted T cells, or PBMCs supplied cDNA or gDNA.

Per the authors' pipeline: Amplification from reference gene primers served as the basis for estimated nucleated cell counts. Only in-frame clones appear in the TCRdb table, and some are missing; sequencing was by immunoSEQ multiplex PCR. Clone size and V and J calls were adopted from that table, with D and trimming inferred from the DNA. The sample carries tens of thousands of clones, about 90% recorded once. This clone was seen only a few times. Sequenced: peripheral blood. The source of this sequence is a human donor in a cohort sampled during active COVID-19.

In DNA form, the CDR3 reads TGTGCCAGCAGCCCAGAAACTGAAGCTTTCTTT. It specifies CASSPETEAFF. The chain joins TRBV7-9 to TRBJ1-1; no clear D. Per the germline V gene, CDR1 is SEHNR and CDR2 is FQNEAQ (reference sequence). There are 11 residues in the CDR3. The V end was cut by 5 bases, the J end by 5 bases, with 6 bases between.